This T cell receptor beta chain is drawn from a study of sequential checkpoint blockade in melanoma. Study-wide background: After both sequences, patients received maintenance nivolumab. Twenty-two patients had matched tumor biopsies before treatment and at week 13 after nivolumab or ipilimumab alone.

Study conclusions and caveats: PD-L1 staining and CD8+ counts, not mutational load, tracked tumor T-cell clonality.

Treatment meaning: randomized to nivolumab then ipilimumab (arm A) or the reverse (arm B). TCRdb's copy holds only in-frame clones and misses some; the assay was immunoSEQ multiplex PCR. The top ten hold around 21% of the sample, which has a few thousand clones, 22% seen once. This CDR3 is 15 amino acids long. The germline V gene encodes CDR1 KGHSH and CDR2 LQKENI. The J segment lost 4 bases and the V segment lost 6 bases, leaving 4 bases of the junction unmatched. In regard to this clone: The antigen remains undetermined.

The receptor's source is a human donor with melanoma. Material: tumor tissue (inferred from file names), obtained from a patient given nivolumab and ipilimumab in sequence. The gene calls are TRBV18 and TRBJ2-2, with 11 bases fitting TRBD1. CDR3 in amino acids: CASSLGQGATGELFF. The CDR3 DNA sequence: TGTGCCAGCTCGCTCGGACAGGGGGCCACCGGGGAGCTGTTTTTT.